These T cell receptor beta chains were read from a single sample in a study of cytomegalovirus exposure and HLA in healthy donors. The data were produced by immunoSEQ multiplex PCR, yet TCRdb's version contains in-frame clones alone and is incomplete. Here the sample spans some 120,000 clones, 65% to 75% being singletons. Material for sequencing was PBMCs. Every receptor here comes from a man between 35 and 55 years old in good health and CMV-seropositive. Each CDR3 is given with its conserved first and last residue.

v_gene: TRBV9
j_gene: TRBJ1-2
CDR3aa: CASSPPGTPALYGYTF

v_gene: TRBV6-5
j_gene: TRBJ1-1
CDR3aa: CASSGTAGVTSEAFF

v_gene: TRBV27
j_gene: TRBJ2-5
CDR3aa: CASTPGQGGTQYF

v_gene: TRBV5-1
j_gene: TRBJ2-3
CDR3aa: CASRPGTGGAGGGTDTQYF

v_gene: TRBV4-2
j_gene: TRBJ2-3
CDR3aa: CASSQDHQNTQYF

v_gene: TRBV6-9
j_gene: TRBJ2-6
CDR3aa: CASRYGSGSGANVLTF

v_gene: TRBV19
j_gene: TRBJ2-6
CDR3aa: CASSTPLDRGAGANVLTF

v_gene: TRBV10-3
j_gene: TRBJ2-1
CDR3aa: CAISESLQNNEQFF

v_gene: TRBV5-4
j_gene: TRBJ2-7
CDR3aa: CASSLGPLAGGLREQYF

v_gene: TRBV29-1
j_gene: TRBJ2-3
CDR3aa: CSVTLAGVGGGDTQYF

v_gene: TRBV28
j_gene: TRBJ2-5
CDR3aa: CASSLEGEAFGTQYF

v_gene: TRBV5-1
j_gene: TRBJ2-7
CDR3aa: CASSLARQGGIFGQYF

v_gene: TRBV6-1
j_gene: TRBJ2-7
CDR3aa: CASSEATGTSGIRLAEQYF

v_gene: TRBV30
j_gene: TRBJ1-4
CDR3aa: CAWSAGEGATNEKLFF

v_gene: TRBV5-1
j_gene: TRBJ1-3
CDR3aa: CASSLDRGLGNTIYF

v_gene: TRBV5-1
j_gene: TRBJ1-4
CDR3aa: CASSWTGENEKLFF

v_gene: TRBV2
j_gene: TRBJ2-7
CDR3aa: CASSAGTNYEQYF

v_gene: TRBV5-1
j_gene: TRBJ1-1
CDR3aa: CASSFRRRSEFGNTEAFF

v_gene: TRBV5-1
j_gene: TRBJ2-5
CDR3aa: CASSWGGQGAFRETQYF

v_gene: TRBV4-1
j_gene: TRBJ2-3
CDR3aa: CASSRQGESSAGGTGSTDTQYF

v_gene: TRBV10-3
j_gene: TRBJ2-5
CDR3aa: CAISTPGQGAVETQYF

v_gene: TRBV7-3
j_gene: TRBJ1-5
CDR3aa: CASSLRVGISSNQPQHF

v_gene: TRBV5-6
j_gene: TRBJ1-4
CDR3aa: CASSSRQGTNEKLFF

v_gene: TRBV28
j_gene: TRBJ2-2
CDR3aa: CASSLVADNTGELFF

v_gene: TRBV10-3
j_gene: TRBJ1-1
CDR3aa: CAISQGQANTEAFF

v_gene: TRBV6-5
j_gene: TRBJ1-3
CDR3aa: CASSNGVSGNTIYF

v_gene: TRBV5-4
j_gene: TRBJ2-6
CDR3aa: CASSLGGGSGANVLTF

v_gene: TRBV27
j_gene: TRBJ1-6
CDR3aa: CASSLRVGPLHF

v_gene: TRBV10-3
j_gene: TRBJ1-1
CDR3aa: CAISGQGVNTEAFF

v_gene: TRBV7-8
j_gene: TRBJ2-7
CDR3aa: CASSLGHRDYEQYF

v_gene: TRBV5-1
j_gene: TRBJ2-7
CDR3aa: CASSSGGLEQYF

v_gene: TRBV5-1
j_gene: TRBJ2-5
CDR3aa: CASSLGPSGVIKETQYF

v_gene: TRBV27
j_gene: TRBJ1-2
CDR3aa: CASSRWDGGGGYTF

v_gene: TRBV6-6
j_gene: TRBJ1-4
CDR3aa: CASSYGSRIDEKLFF

v_gene: TRBV28
j_gene: TRBJ2-1
CDR3aa: CATLPLSSYNEQFF

v_gene: TRBV25-1
j_gene: TRBJ1-2
CDR3aa: CASSGGAYGYTF

v_gene: TRBV6-5
j_gene: TRBJ1-5
CDR3aa: CASSLMSGEQPQHF

v_gene: TRBV29-1
j_gene: TRBJ1-4
CDR3aa: CSASPGGANEKLFF

v_gene: TRBV5-8
j_gene: TRBJ2-1
CDR3aa: CASSVLRDRGVNEQFF

v_gene: TRBV27
j_gene: TRBJ2-1
CDR3aa: CASSLGRAYNEQFF

v_gene: TRBV4-2
j_gene: TRBJ2-1
CDR3aa: CASSQEGDRNNEQFF

v_gene: TRBV6-5
j_gene: TRBJ1-2
CDR3aa: CACGGTNYGYTF

v_gene: TRBV21-1
j_gene: TRBJ2-6
CDR3aa: CASSTPGQGAGANVLTF

v_gene: TRBV25-1
j_gene: TRBJ2-1
CDR3aa: CASSNLNANPFF

v_gene: TRBV6-1
j_gene: TRBJ2-7
CDR3aa: CASSEGQGARRYEQYF

v_gene: TRBV6-6
j_gene: TRBJ1-6
CDR3aa: CASRDLLDSYNSPLHF

v_gene: TRBV28
j_gene: TRBJ2-5
CDR3aa: CASMGLQTQYF